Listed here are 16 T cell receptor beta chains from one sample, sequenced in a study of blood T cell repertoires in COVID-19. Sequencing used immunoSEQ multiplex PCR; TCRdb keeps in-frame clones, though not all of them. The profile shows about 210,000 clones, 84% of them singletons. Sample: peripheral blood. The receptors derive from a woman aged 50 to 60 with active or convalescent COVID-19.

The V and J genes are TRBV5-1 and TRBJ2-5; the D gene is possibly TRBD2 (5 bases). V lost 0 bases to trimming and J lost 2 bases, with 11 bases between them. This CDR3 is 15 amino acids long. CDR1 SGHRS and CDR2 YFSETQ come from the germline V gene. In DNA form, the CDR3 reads TGCGCCAGCAGCTTGGCTGGGTCGGGGCAAGAGACCCAGTACTTC. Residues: CASSLAGSGQETQYF.

In nucleotides, the CDR3 is TGCGCCAGCAGCCAAGCTGCCAGGGGGACGGTTGGCTACACCTTC. It translates to CASSQAARGTVGYTF. The chain employs TRBV4-1 and TRBJ1-2; 7 positions match TRBD1. This CDR3 contains 15 residues. V lost 1 base, J lost 7 bases, and 9 bases stayed unmatched. CDR1 is MGHRA and CDR2 is YSYEKL in the germline V gene.

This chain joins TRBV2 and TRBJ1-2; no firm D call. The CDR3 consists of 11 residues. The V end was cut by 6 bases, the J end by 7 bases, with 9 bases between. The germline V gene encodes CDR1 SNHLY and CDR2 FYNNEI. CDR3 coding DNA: TGTGCCAGCAGACTAAGACCTGGCTACACCTTC. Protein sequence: CASRLRPGYTF. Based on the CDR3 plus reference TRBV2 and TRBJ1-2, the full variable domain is EPEVTQTPSHQVTQMGQEVILRCVPISNHLYFYWYRQILGQKVEFLVSFYNNEISEKSEIFDDQFSVERPDGSNFTLKIRSTKLEDSAMYFCASRLRPGYTFGSGTRLTVV.

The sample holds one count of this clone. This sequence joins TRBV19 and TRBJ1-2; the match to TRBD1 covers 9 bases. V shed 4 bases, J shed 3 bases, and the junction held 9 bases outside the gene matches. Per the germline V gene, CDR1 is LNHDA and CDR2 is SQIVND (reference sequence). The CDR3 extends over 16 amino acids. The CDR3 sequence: CASSTIPGQGYYGYTF. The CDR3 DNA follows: TGTGCCAGTAGTACCATTCCGGGACAGGGATACTATGGCTACACCTTC.

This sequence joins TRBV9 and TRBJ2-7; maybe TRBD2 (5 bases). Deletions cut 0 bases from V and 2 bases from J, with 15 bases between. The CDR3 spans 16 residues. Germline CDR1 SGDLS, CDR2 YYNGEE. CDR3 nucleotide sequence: TGTGCCAGCAGCGTAGCAACGCCTAGCCGCCCCTACGAGCAGTACTTC. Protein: CASSVATPSRPYEQYF.

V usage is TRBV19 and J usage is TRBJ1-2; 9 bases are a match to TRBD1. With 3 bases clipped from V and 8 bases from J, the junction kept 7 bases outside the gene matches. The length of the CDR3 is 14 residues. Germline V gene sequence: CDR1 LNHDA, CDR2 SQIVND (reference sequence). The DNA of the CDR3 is TGTGCCAGTAGTATGACACAGGGGGCGCGGGGCTACACCTTC. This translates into CASSMTQGARGYTF.

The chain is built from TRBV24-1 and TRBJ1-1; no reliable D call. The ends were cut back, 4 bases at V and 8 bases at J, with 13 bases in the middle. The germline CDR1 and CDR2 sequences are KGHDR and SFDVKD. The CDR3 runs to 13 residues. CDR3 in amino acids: CATSDPGVPEAFF. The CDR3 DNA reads TGTGCCACCAGTGACCCTGGAGTGCCGGAAGCTTTCTTT.

The CDR3 nucleotides read TGTGCCAGTAGTATAGACCTGGGACTCAATGAGCAGTTCTTC. It encodes CASSIDLGLNEQFF. The chain joins TRBV19 to TRBJ2-1; weak D call: TRBD2 (6 bases). V was clipped by 0 bases and J by 6 bases, with 9 bases between them. The CDR3 totals 14 residues. CDR1 LNHDA and CDR2 SQIVND come from the germline V gene (reference sequence).

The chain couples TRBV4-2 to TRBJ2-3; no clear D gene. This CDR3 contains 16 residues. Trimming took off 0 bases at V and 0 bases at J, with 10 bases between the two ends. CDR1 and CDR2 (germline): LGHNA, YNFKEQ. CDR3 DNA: TGTGCCAGCAGCCAAGATCTGGCGGTTAGCACAGATACGCAGTATTTT. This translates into CASSQDLAVSTDTQYF.

In DNA, the CDR3 is TGTGCCAGCAGGGCCGGGACAGGCTTTAACTATGGCTACACCTTC. Its protein is CASRAGTGFNYGYTF. V and J are TRBV6-5 and TRBJ1-2, with 8 positions matching TRBD1. The CDR3 totals 15 residues. CDR1 MNHEY and CDR2 SVGAGI come from the germline V gene. Unmatched junction bases numbered 7, after V lost 6 bases and J lost 1 base.

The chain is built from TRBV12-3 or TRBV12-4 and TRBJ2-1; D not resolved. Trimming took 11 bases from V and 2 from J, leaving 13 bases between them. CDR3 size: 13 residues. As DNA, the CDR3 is TGTGCCGTATGGCGGAGCCCCTACAATGAGCAGTTCTTC. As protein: CAVWRSPYNEQFF.

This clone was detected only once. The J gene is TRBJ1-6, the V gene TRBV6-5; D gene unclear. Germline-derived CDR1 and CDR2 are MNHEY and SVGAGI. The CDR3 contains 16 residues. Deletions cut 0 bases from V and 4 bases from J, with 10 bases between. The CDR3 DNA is TGTGCCAGCAGTTACTCGGGCCAGCTGTATAATTCACCCCTCCACTTT. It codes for CASSYSGQLYNSPLHF.

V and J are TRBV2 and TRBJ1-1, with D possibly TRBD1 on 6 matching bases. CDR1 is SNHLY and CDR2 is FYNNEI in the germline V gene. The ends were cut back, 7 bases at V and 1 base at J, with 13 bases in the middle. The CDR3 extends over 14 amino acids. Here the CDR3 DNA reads TGTGCCAGCACCCCACAGGGACGGAACACTGAAGCTTTCTTT. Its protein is CASTPQGRNTEAFF.

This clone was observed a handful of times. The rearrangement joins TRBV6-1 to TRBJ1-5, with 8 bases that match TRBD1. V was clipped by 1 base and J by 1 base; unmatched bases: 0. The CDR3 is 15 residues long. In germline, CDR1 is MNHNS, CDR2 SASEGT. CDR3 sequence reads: CASSEGTGSNQPQHF. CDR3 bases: TGTGCCAGCAGTGAAGGGACAGGGAGCAATCAGCCCCAGCATTTT.

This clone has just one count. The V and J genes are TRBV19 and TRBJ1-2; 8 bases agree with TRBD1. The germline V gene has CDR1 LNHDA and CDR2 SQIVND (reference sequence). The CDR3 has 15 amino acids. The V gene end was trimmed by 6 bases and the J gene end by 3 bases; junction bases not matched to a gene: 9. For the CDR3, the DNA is TGTGCCAGTAGCATTGGACAGGGTCTCGACTATGGCTACACCTTC. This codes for CASSIGQGLDYGYTF.

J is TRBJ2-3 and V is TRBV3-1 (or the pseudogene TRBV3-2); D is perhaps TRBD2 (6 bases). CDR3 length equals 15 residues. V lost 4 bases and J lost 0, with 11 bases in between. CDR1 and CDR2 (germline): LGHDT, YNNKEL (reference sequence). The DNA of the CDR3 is TGTGCCAGCAGCCCCAGGCGGGGTAGCACAGATACGCAGTATTTT. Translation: CASSPRRGSTDTQYF.